This T cell receptor beta chain was identified during a study of T cells in Graves' hyperthyroidism and ophthalmopathy. Study-level points and caveats: Median prediction lead before ophthalmopathy onset was 6.5 to 7 months with the model.

This CDR3 comprises 12 residues. The germline gives CDR1 SEHNR, CDR2 FQNEAQ (reference sequence). With 5 bases removed from V and 6 bases from J, the gap between germline ends came to 10 bases. Diagnostic assessment was based on clinical symptoms, serum thyroxine and TRAb, thyroid ultrasound and orbital computed tomography. TCR beta CDR3 sequences were amplified from RNA transcripts. HTBI primers were employed in a first-round RT-PCR of the TCR CDR3. TCRdb re-called the multiplex PCR reads with MiXCR, one entry per CDR3 protein. The sample lists hundreds of thousands of distinct CDR3 sequences, about half occurring once. Note on this clonotype: Its cognate antigen is unknown.

The V and J genes are TRBV7-9 and TRBJ1-2; TRBD1 might be the D (5 bases). The receptor's source is a woman younger than 35 with Graves' hyperthyroidism. The sequenced sample was peripheral blood or thyroid tissue (not recorded which). The CDR3 loop reads CASSGGGDGYTF. In DNA form, the CDR3 reads TGTGCCAGCAGCGGGGGGGGAGATGGCTACACCTTC. Filled out from reference TRBV7-9 and TRBJ1-2, the complete variable domain reads DTGVSQNPRHKITKRGQNVTFRCDPISEHNRLYWYRQTLGQGPEFLTYFQNEAQLEKSRLLSDRFSAERPKGSFSTLEIQRTEQGDSAMYLCASSGGGDGYTFGSGTRLTVV.